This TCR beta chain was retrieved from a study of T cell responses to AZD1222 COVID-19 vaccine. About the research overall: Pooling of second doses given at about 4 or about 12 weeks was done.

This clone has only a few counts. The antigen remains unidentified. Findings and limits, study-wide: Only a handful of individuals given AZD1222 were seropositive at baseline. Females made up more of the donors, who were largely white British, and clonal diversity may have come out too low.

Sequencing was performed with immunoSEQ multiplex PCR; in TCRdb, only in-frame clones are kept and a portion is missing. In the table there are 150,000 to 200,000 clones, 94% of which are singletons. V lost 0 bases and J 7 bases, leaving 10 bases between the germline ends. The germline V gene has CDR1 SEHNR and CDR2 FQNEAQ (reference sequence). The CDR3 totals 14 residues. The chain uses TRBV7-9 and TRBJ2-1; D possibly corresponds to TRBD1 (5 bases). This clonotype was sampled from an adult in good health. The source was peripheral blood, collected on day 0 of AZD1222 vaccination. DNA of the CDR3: TGTGCCAGCAGCTTAGCCTCAGGGCGGAATGAGCAGTTCTTC. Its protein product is CASSLASGRNEQFF.